This passage covers 24 T cell receptor beta chains from one sample sequenced in a study of blood T cell repertoires in COVID-19. Generated by immunoSEQ multiplex PCR, the TCRdb table keeps only in-frame clones and is missing some. The sample holds more than 200,000 clones; around nine tenths are singletons and the top ten take around 1.8%. The sample taken for sequencing was peripheral blood. The receptors were sampled from a man aged 25 to 40 with active or convalescent COVID-19.

There are a few counts of this clone. The rearrangement joins TRBV14 to TRBJ2-7; D might be TRBD1 (6 bases). V dropped 1 base and J dropped 4 bases, with 8 bases sitting between them. The germline CDR1 and CDR2 sequences are SGHDN and FVKESK. This CDR3 contains 13 residues. CDR3 residues: CASSQGTAYEQYF. DNA for the CDR3: TGTGCCAGCAGCCAAGGGACAGCATACGAGCAGTACTTC.

The chain links TRBV3-1 (or the pseudogene TRBV3-2) to TRBJ1-1, with a weak D call TRBD1 (5 bases). Trimming shortened V by 4 bases and J by 3 bases, and 12 bases separated the two germline ends. The CDR3 loop spans 14 amino acids. Germline V CDR1 and CDR2: LGHDT, YNNKEL (reference sequence). CDR3 sequence reads: CASSPQGGDTEAFF. CDR3 coding DNA: TGTGCCAGCAGCCCCCAGGGAGGAGACACTGAAGCTTTCTTT.

This rearrangement joins TRBV5-4 to TRBJ2-2; D ambiguous. Germline V gene data show CDR1 as SGHNT and CDR2 as YYREEE (reference sequence). The CDR3 totals 15 residues. Trimming shortened V by 4 bases and J by 1 base, and 11 bases separated the two germline ends. CDR3 sequence reads: CASSLAIQNTGELFF. The CDR3 DNA reads TGTGCCAGCAGCCTCGCCATACAGAACACCGGGGAGCTGTTTTTT.

V is TRBV6-5 and J is TRBJ1-6; the D gene is possibly TRBD1 (6 bases). CDR1 is MNHEY, CDR2 SVGAGI, per germline. The germline V and J ends were trimmed by 4 bases and 8 bases, with 15 bases remaining between them. The CDR3 spans 15 residues. CDR3 residues: CASSLVRDTHSPLHF. The CDR3 DNA is TGTGCCAGCAGTTTGGTCCGGGACACACATTCACCCCTCCACTTT.

The rearrangement uses TRBV28 and TRBJ2-7, with 9 bases identical to TRBD1. The CDR3 is made up of 14 amino acids. Germline V CDR1 and CDR2: MDHEN, SYDVKM. The V and J ends lost 4 bases and 3 bases, in that order; junction bases with no gene match: 4. CDR3 sequence reads: CASSYTGQGYEQYF. Here the CDR3 DNA reads TGTGCCAGCAGTTACACGGGACAGGGCTACGAGCAGTACTTC.

The chain has TRBV5-4 and TRBJ1-6, with D tentatively TRBD1 (5 bases). The CDR3 runs to 14 residues. Trimming pared 2 bases from V and 7 bases from J, leaving 10 bases between. Germline CDR1 SGHNT, CDR2 YYREEE (reference sequence). CDR3 sequence: CASSLWGGNSPLHF. The CDR3 DNA is TGTGCCAGCAGCTTATGGGGGGGAAATTCACCCCTCCACTTT.

This sequence joins TRBV3-1 (or the pseudogene TRBV3-2) and TRBJ2-7; perhaps TRBD1 as D (7 bases). Per germline, CDR1 LGHDT and CDR2 YNNKEL (reference sequence). This CDR3 region has 15 residues. The ends were cut back, 1 base at V and 2 bases at J, with 12 bases in the middle. DNA for the CDR3: TGTGCCAGCAGCCAAGCGGCGGGGACAGCCTACGAGCAGTACTTC. Protein sequence: CASSQAAGTAYEQYF.

CDR3 nucleotide sequence: TGTGCCAGCAGCGTCTACAGGGGGCATGGCTACACCTTC. It codes for CASSVYRGHGYTF. The V call is TRBV14, the J call TRBJ1-2; 9 bases align to TRBD1. The V segment lost 5 bases and the J segment 6 bases; nucleotides outside the gene matches: 4. This CDR3 comprises 13 residues. Germline V lookup: CDR1 SGHDN, CDR2 FVKESK.

The rearrangement uses TRBV25-1 and TRBJ2-1; 8 nucleotides agree with TRBD2. Per the germline V gene, CDR1 is MGHDK and CDR2 is SYGVNS. CDR3 size: 15 residues. With 0 bases clipped from V and 8 bases from J, the junction kept 6 bases outside the gene matches. The CDR3 sequence: CASSEYGRGADEQFF. In nucleotides, the CDR3 is TGTGCCAGCAGTGAATACGGGCGGGGGGCTGATGAGCAGTTCTTC.

DNA of the CDR3: TGTGCCAGCAGCTCCTGGACCGAGGCGGGGGGCTACACCTTC. It yields the protein CASSSWTEAGGYTF. The chain employs TRBV13 and TRBJ1-2; D unclear. Trimming left V 4 bases short and J 8 bases short, with 17 bases between. This CDR3 is 14 amino acids long. The germline V gene has CDR1 PRHDT and CDR2 FYEKMQ (reference sequence).

This chain links TRBV19 with TRBJ1-5; D is ambiguous. The CDR3 is 15 amino acids. Trimming removed 2 bases at V and 4 bases at J, with 12 bases between. Germline assignment: CDR1 LNHDA and CDR2 SQIVND (reference sequence). CDR3 amino acids: CASSIISGGNQPQHF. CDR3 DNA: TGTGCCAGTAGTATAATCTCAGGTGGAAATCAGCCCCAGCATTTT.

This clone was seen just once. The chain links TRBV4-1 to TRBJ1-2; D is undetermined. Trimming cost V 0 bases and J 3 bases, with 11 bases left between them. CDR3 size: 15 residues. Germline V lookup: CDR1 MGHRA, CDR2 YSYEKL. The CDR3: CASSQDSTNHYGYTF. DNA of the CDR3: TGCGCCAGCAGCCAAGATAGCACAAATCACTATGGCTACACCTTC.

The genes are TRBV6-5 and TRBJ2-1; the match to TRBD1 covers 7 bases. The CDR3 contains 15 residues. Per the germline V gene, CDR1 is MNHEY and CDR2 is SVGAGI. V dropped 2 bases and J dropped 0; count of bases not matched to a gene: 1. The CDR3 protein is CASSYDRVSYNEQFF. DNA of the CDR3: TGTGCCAGCAGTTACGACAGGGTCTCCTACAATGAGCAGTTCTTC.

The chain has TRBV7-8 and TRBJ2-1; maybe TRBD1 (6 bases). Per the germline V gene, CDR1 is SGHVS and CDR2 is FQNEAQ. The CDR3 loop spans 14 amino acids. V was shortened by 3 bases and J by 8 bases, with 14 bases between the two germline ends. The CDR3: CASSFGSGVDEQFF. CDR3 DNA: TGTGCCAGCAGCTTTGGGTCAGGGGTCGATGAGCAGTTCTTC.

This rearrangement joins TRBV9 to TRBJ2-7, with 8 bases that match TRBD1. After removal of 4 bases from V and 4 bases from J, the junction contained 7 bases not matched to a gene. This CDR3 comprises 14 residues. From germline, CDR1 is SGDLS and CDR2 YYNGEE. The CDR3 DNA is TGTGCCAGCAGCCTAGGGGACAGGAGATACGAGCAGTACTTC. Its protein is CASSLGDRRYEQYF. Looking up the rest from reference TRBV9 and TRBJ2-7 gives the full variable domain: DSGVTQTPKHLITATGQRVTLRCSPRSGDLSVYWYQQSLDQGLQFLIQYYNGEERAKGNILERFSAQQFPDLHSELNLSSLELGDSALYFCASSLGDRRYEQYFGPGTRLTVT.

This rearrangement joins TRBV6-2 or TRBV6-3 to TRBJ1-2, with 9 positions matching TRBD1. The CDR3 loop spans 17 amino acids. Germline values: CDR1 MNHEY, CDR2 SVGEGT. V was pared by 8 bases and J by 8 bases, with 21 bases of the junction left unmatched. DNA for the CDR3: TGTGCCAGCTGCCACAACCGGCCGAAACAGGGGGCTGAAGGCTACACCTTC. It translates to CASCHNRPKQGAEGYTF.

The chain is built from TRBV4-2 and TRBJ2-5; 11 bases line up with TRBD2. Germline V gene data show CDR1 as LGHNA and CDR2 as YNFKEQ. The J segment lost 3 bases and the V segment lost 1 base, leaving 7 bases of the junction unmatched. There are 17 residues in the CDR3. The CDR3 sequence is CASSQASGGRMKETQYF. The CDR3 DNA sequence: TGTGCCAGCAGCCAAGCTAGCGGGGGGCGAATGAAAGAGACCCAGTACTTC.

This clone was picked up one time. This chain connects TRBV13 to TRBJ1-3; D is possibly TRBD1 (6 bases). Trimming shortened V by 1 base and J by 3 bases, and 7 bases separated the two germline ends. Looked up from germline, CDR1 is PRHDT and CDR2 is FYEKMQ (reference sequence). The CDR3 covers 14 residues. The CDR3 loop is CASSLAGVGNTIYF. CDR3 DNA: TGTGCCAGCAGCTTAGCAGGGGTTGGAAACACCATATATTTT.

The rearrangement uses TRBV5-5 and TRBJ2-5; 7 bases are shared with TRBD1. Germline V CDR1 and CDR2: SGHKS, YYEKEE (reference sequence). The CDR3 runs 15 residues. J gave up 3 bases and V 0 bases, and 5 bases lay outside the gene matches. Here the CDR3 reads CASSLGGQIEETQYF. The CDR3 DNA is TGTGCCAGCAGCTTGGGGGGACAGATAGAAGAGACCCAGTACTTC.

This chain connects TRBV19 to TRBJ1-6, with a weak D call TRBD1 (5 bases). Looked up from germline, CDR1 is LNHDA and CDR2 is SQIVND (reference sequence). CDR3 length: 14 amino acids. V was shortened by 5 bases and J by 5 bases, with 10 bases between the two germline ends. CDR3 residues: CASSVQDHNSPLHF. CDR3 coding DNA: TGTGCCAGTAGTGTACAGGATCATAATTCACCCCTCCACTTT.

The chain uses TRBV27 and TRBJ1-2, with D hard to call. Germline V gives CDR1 MNHEY, CDR2 SMNVEV (reference sequence). The ends were cut back, 2 bases at V and 11 bases at J, with 15 bases in the middle. The length of the CDR3 is 13 residues. The CDR3 loop reads CASSLTFRGEYTF. The CDR3 DNA follows: TGTGCCAGCAGTTTAACGTTCCGCGGGGAGTACACCTTC.

A few counts support this clone. The gene calls are TRBV25-1 and TRBJ1-1; the match to TRBD1 covers 7 bases. CDR1 is MGHDK, CDR2 SYGVNS, per germline. The junction had 5 bases not matched to a gene; V was cut back by 4 bases and J by 3 bases. The CDR3 has 14 residues. The CDR3: CASSARDRYTEAFF. CDR3 sequence (DNA): TGTGCCAGCAGTGCCCGGGACAGATACACTGAAGCTTTCTTT.

The V and J genes are TRBV11-2 and TRBJ2-7; D uncertain. The V gene lost 3 bases and the J gene lost 2 bases, with 2 bases spanning the gap. The germline CDR1 and CDR2 sequences are SGHAT and FQNNGV. The CDR3 is 11 residues long. CDR3 in amino acids: CASSFTYEQYF. Written as DNA, the CDR3 is TGTGCCAGCAGCTTTACCTACGAGCAGTACTTC.

V is TRBV9 and J is TRBJ2-2; 9 positions agree with TRBD2. The CDR3 spans 15 residues. With 4 bases clipped from V and 4 bases from J, the junction kept 5 bases outside the gene matches. The V gene's germline CDR1 is SGDLS and CDR2 YYNGEE. The CDR3 here is CASSTGTSITGELFF. CDR3 in DNA: TGTGCCAGCAGCACCGGGACTAGCATCACCGGGGAGCTGTTTTTT.